Given below is one T cell receptor beta chain in context. Antigen unknown. This sample was included in a study of T cell responses to AZD1222 COVID-19 vaccine. Broader study findings: Regions 160-218 and 743-854 dominated among vaccine-associated CD4 TCRs spanning spike. Clonal diversity may have been underestimated in mostly white British donors.

CDR1 and CDR2 (germline): PRHDT, FYEKMQ (reference sequence). This CDR3 comprises 12 residues. Trimming removed 5 bases at V and 8 bases at J, with 9 bases between. Clones were sequenced by immunoSEQ multiplex PCR, and TCRdb holds only the in-frame ones, with some missing. The sample holds about 81,000 clones, over 75% seen once. Here the sequenced sample was peripheral blood, taken 28 days after the second AZD1222 dose. The rearrangement links TRBV13 to TRBJ1-4; D gene unclear. The receptor was isolated from an adult who received the AZD1222 COVID-19 vaccine. CDR3 in DNA: TGTGCCAGCAGCCCAATGAGGGAAAAACTGTTTTTT. It specifies CASSPMREKLFF.